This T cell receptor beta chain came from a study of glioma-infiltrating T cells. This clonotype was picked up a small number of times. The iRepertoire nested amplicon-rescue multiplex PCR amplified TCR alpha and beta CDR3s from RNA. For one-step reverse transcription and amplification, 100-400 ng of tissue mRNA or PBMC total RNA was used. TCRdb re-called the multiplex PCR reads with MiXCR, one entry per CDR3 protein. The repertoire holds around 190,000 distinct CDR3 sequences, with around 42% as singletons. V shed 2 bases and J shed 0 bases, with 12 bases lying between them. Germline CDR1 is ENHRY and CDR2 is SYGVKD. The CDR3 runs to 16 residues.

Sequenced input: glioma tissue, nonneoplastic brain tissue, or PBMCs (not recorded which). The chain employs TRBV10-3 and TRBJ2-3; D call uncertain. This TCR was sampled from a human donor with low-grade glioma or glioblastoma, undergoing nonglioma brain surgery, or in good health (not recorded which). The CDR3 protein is CAISERVSVSTDTQYF. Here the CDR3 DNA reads TGTGCCATCAGTGAGAGGGTTTCGGTTAGCACAGATACGCAGTATTTT.